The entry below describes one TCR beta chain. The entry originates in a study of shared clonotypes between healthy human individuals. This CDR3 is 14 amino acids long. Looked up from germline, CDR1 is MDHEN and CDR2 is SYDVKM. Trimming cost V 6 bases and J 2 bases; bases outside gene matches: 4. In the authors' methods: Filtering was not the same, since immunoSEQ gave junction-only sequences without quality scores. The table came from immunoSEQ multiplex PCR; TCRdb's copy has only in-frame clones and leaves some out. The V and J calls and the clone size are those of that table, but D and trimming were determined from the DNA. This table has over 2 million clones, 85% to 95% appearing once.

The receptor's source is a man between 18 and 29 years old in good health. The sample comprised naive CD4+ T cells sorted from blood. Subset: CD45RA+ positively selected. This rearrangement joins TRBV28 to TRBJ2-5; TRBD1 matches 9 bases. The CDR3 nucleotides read TGTGCCAGCAGGGCCGGGACAGGGCAAGAGACCCAGTACTTC. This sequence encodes CASRAGTGQETQYF.